A selection of T cell receptor beta chains follows, all from one sample in a study of technical replicates of blood from a handful of donors. Generated by immunoSEQ multiplex PCR, the TCRdb table keeps only in-frame clones and is missing some. The data contain around 70,000 clones, 85% to 95% of them singletons. Sequenced sample: T cells isolated from PBMCs. All receptors come from a human donor in good health. The conserved cysteine and the conserved F or W are not part of the CDR3 here. D genes are given only for firm matches.

v_gene: TRBV6-5
j_gene: TRBJ2-2
d_gene: -
CDR3aa: ASSLGKSVTGELF

v_gene: TRBV19
j_gene: TRBJ1-4
d_gene: -
CDR3aa: ASSIGGREKLF

v_gene: TRBV2
j_gene: TRBJ1-1
d_gene: -
CDR3aa: ASSELGGSTNTEAF

v_gene: TRBV4-1
j_gene: TRBJ1-3
d_gene: -
CDR3aa: ASSQDGGSGNTIY

v_gene: TRBV10-3
j_gene: TRBJ2-7
d_gene: TRBD2
CDR3aa: AISESGLAGGNEQY

v_gene: TRBV18
j_gene: TRBJ2-7
d_gene: TRBD1
CDR3aa: ASSPPDRPPYEQY

v_gene: TRBV9
j_gene: TRBJ2-3
d_gene: -
CDR3aa: ASSVRAGFSTDTQY

v_gene: TRBV5-4
j_gene: TRBJ2-7
d_gene: -
CDR3aa: ASSPQLAETYEQY

v_gene: TRBV28
j_gene: TRBJ2-1
d_gene: TRBD2
CDR3aa: ASSLYNPGLAGANEQF

v_gene: TRBV7-3
j_gene: TRBJ2-1
d_gene: -
CDR3aa: ASSEQF

v_gene: TRBV28
j_gene: TRBJ2-7
d_gene: -
CDR3aa: ASRQTEATQQY

v_gene: TRBV20-1
j_gene: TRBJ2-7
d_gene: -
CDR3aa: RPVGDYEQY

v_gene: TRBV27
j_gene: TRBJ1-5
d_gene: -
CDR3aa: ASSLSRGEGNQPQH

v_gene: TRBV10-3
j_gene: TRBJ1-1
d_gene: TRBD1
CDR3aa: AISEAGGINTEAF

v_gene: TRBV5-5
j_gene: TRBJ2-1
d_gene: -
CDR3aa: ASSLYRDNEQF

v_gene: TRBV28
j_gene: TRBJ1-4
d_gene: -
CDR3aa: ASRVADEKLF

v_gene: TRBV2
j_gene: TRBJ2-3
d_gene: TRBD2
CDR3aa: ASSVPLTSGNTDTQY

v_gene: TRBV6-4
j_gene: TRBJ2-2
d_gene: TRBD1
CDR3aa: ASSPSPGQVPNTGELF

v_gene: TRBV9
j_gene: TRBJ2-1
d_gene: -
CDR3aa: AAGSENFNEQF

v_gene: TRBV7-3
j_gene: TRBJ2-3
d_gene: TRBD2
CDR3aa: ASSRTRLGTDTQY

v_gene: TRBV9
j_gene: TRBJ2-5
d_gene: TRBD1
CDR3aa: ASSVQGAQETQY

v_gene: TRBV5-8
j_gene: TRBJ1-4
d_gene: -
CDR3aa: ASSLGVASTNEKLF

v_gene: TRBV9
j_gene: TRBJ1-3
d_gene: -
CDR3aa: ASSVSDMTYSGNTIY

v_gene: TRBV18
j_gene: TRBJ2-7
d_gene: TRBD1
CDR3aa: ASSPGTGSYEQY

v_gene: TRBV6-6
j_gene: TRBJ1-5
d_gene: -
CDR3aa: ASGRQVNQPQH

v_gene: TRBV6-1
j_gene: TRBJ2-1
d_gene: -
CDR3aa: ASSERDPYNEQF

v_gene: TRBV19
j_gene: TRBJ2-5
d_gene: -
CDR3aa: ASQDRYQETQY

v_gene: TRBV6-1
j_gene: TRBJ2-1
d_gene: -
CDR3aa: ASSVIGAGEQF

v_gene: TRBV5-6
j_gene: TRBJ2-3
d_gene: TRBD1
CDR3aa: ASVRGQVDTQY

v_gene: TRBV7-7
j_gene: TRBJ2-3
d_gene: -
CDR3aa: ASSPRVQDTQY

v_gene: TRBV7-8
j_gene: TRBJ2-5
d_gene: TRBD1
CDR3aa: ASSVTGTGDFQETQY

v_gene: TRBV9
j_gene: TRBJ1-3
d_gene: TRBD1
CDR3aa: ASSERRTGDRNTIY

v_gene: TRBV5-1
j_gene: TRBJ2-3
d_gene: -
CDR3aa: ASSRGQRGDTQY

v_gene: TRBV21-1
j_gene: TRBJ1-1
d_gene: -
CDR3aa: ASSKVGGTMNTEAF

v_gene: TRBV7-9
j_gene: TRBJ2-7
d_gene: -
CDR3aa: ASSSGITYEQY

v_gene: TRBV19
j_gene: TRBJ2-4
d_gene: TRBD2
CDR3aa: ASSIKGRAGGYIQY

v_gene: TRBV28
j_gene: TRBJ1-2
d_gene: TRBD1
CDR3aa: ASTTGNYGYT

v_gene: TRBV4-1
j_gene: TRBJ2-1
d_gene: -
CDR3aa: ASSQIRGFVNEQF

v_gene: TRBV29-1
j_gene: TRBJ2-4
d_gene: -
CDR3aa: SVDLLAKNIQY

v_gene: TRBV27
j_gene: TRBJ1-1
d_gene: TRBD1
CDR3aa: ASSSLDRGAF

v_gene: TRBV2
j_gene: TRBJ2-4
d_gene: TRBD1
CDR3aa: ASSEAGTVVGPKNIQY

v_gene: TRBV7-9
j_gene: TRBJ2-7
d_gene: -
CDR3aa: ASGTGVSGRTYEQY

v_gene: TRBV7-9
j_gene: TRBJ1-2
d_gene: TRBD1
CDR3aa: ASSGGQPLYGYT

v_gene: TRBV19
j_gene: TRBJ1-5
d_gene: -
CDR3aa: ASSTGNNQPQH